Shown below are 27 T cell receptor beta chains from a single sample sequenced in a study of T cell responses to AZD1222 COVID-19 vaccine. Profiling relied on immunoSEQ multiplex PCR, and the TCRdb table lists in-frame clones only, not all of them. The sample carries 100,000 or so clones, 86% recorded once. Sequencing was performed on peripheral blood, taken 28 days after the second AZD1222 dose. The receptors shown here come from an adult who received the AZD1222 COVID-19 vaccine.

The rearrangement uses TRBV6-5 and TRBJ2-7; 8 bases are a match to TRBD1. The V segment lost 11 bases and the J segment 6 bases; nucleotides outside the gene matches: 12. The CDR3 loop spans 13 amino acids. Germline CDR1 is MNHEY and CDR2 is SVGAGI. In DNA form, the CDR3 reads TGTGCCGCCCGGGGGCAGGGGGCGCGCGAGCAGTACTTC. It translates to CAARGQGAREQYF.

The V gene is TRBV15, the J gene TRBJ1-4, with no clear D. From germline, CDR1 is LNHNV and CDR2 YYDKDF (reference sequence). The CDR3 runs 14 residues. V was cut by 1 base and J by 0 bases, with 3 bases left in between. Written as DNA, the CDR3 is TGTGCCACCAGCAGAGCTTCAACTAATGAAAAACTGTTTTTT. Residues: CATSRASTNEKLFF.

V is TRBV11-2 and J is TRBJ2-3, with a possible D match to TRBD2 (6 bases). The length of the CDR3 is 15 residues. V lost 1 base to trimming and J lost 2 bases, with 10 bases between them. Germline V CDR1 and CDR2: SGHAT, FQNNGV. The CDR3 spells CASSLVGGDTDTQYF. CDR3 nucleotide sequence: TGTGCCAGCAGCTTAGTGGGCGGGGACACAGATACGCAGTATTTT.

This rearrangement joins TRBV7-8 to TRBJ2-7, with a tentative D call TRBD1 (5 bases). Trimming stripped 4 bases from V and 2 bases from J, with 15 bases between. CDR1 and CDR2 from the germline V gene are SGHVS and FQNEAQ. This CDR3 spans 15 amino acids. CDR3 residues: CASSSLSRQTYEQYF. The DNA of the CDR3 is TGTGCCAGCAGCTCGCTGAGCAGACAGACCTACGAGCAGTACTTC.

The chain couples TRBV18 to TRBJ2-5; weak D call: TRBD2 (5 bases). This CDR3 comprises 13 residues. The germline V and J ends were trimmed by 6 bases and 3 bases, with 11 bases remaining between them. The germline V gene has CDR1 KGHSH and CDR2 LQKENI. The CDR3 spells CASSIGRKETQYF. The CDR3 DNA sequence: TGTGCCAGCTCCATTGGGAGAAAAGAGACCCAGTACTTC.

The chain couples TRBV6-6 to TRBJ2-7; D call uncertain. With 4 bases removed from V and 8 bases from J, the gap between germline ends came to 9 bases. Looked up from germline, CDR1 is MNHNY and CDR2 is SVGAGI (reference sequence). The CDR3 has 11 residues. In DNA, the CDR3 is TGTGCCAGCAGTTTAACCACTCAGCAGTACTTC. Protein sequence: CASSLTTQQYF.

The rearrangement joins TRBV27 to TRBJ2-7; 10 bases map to TRBD1. The CDR3 is 14 residues long. V gave up 7 bases and J gave up 2 bases; unmatched junction bases: 5. Germline V gene data show CDR1 as MNHEY and CDR2 as SMNVEV (reference sequence). In DNA, the CDR3 is TGTGCCAGCACCCCGACAGGGGGCCCCTACGAGCAGTACTTC. It is translated as CASTPTGGPYEQYF.

The chain employs TRBV4-3 and TRBJ2-3, with TRBD1 matching 7 bases. Germline CDR1 is LGHNA and CDR2 is YSLEER. Trimming cost V 6 bases and J 5 bases; bases outside gene matches: 8. The CDR3 sequence is 14 residues long. The chain's CDR3 is CASRQTGIGDTQYF. CDR3 in DNA: TGCGCCAGCAGACAGACAGGGATAGGAGATACGCAGTATTTT.

The chain recombines TRBV21-1 with TRBJ2-2; the DNA was not compared with TRBD2, the D call given in the table. TRBV21-1 represents a pseudogene. CDR3 length: 17 residues. DNA for the CDR3: TGTGCCAGCAGCATAAGGCGGGAGGGAGAGAACACCGGGGAGCTGTTTTTT. It specifies CASSIRREGENTGELFF.

This clone was detected once. V usage is TRBV28 and J usage is TRBJ2-4; D may be TRBD1 (6 bases). CDR3 length: 15 residues. CDR1 is MDHEN and CDR2 is SYDVKM in the germline V gene. Trimming shortened V by 1 base and J by 1 base, and 8 bases separated the two germline ends. The CDR3 protein is CASSLSGAAKNIQYF. CDR3 in DNA: TGTGCCAGCAGTTTATCAGGGGCGGCCAAAAACATTCAGTACTTC.

The chain recombines TRBV6-2 or TRBV6-3 with TRBJ2-2; D unclear. V was cut by 6 bases and J by 6 bases, with 8 bases left in between. CDR1 MNHEY and CDR2 SVGEGT come from the germline V gene. This CDR3 is built from 12 residues. CDR3 coding DNA: TGTGCCAGCAGCCCACCACCCGGGGAGCTGTTTTTT. Translating it yields CASSPPPGELFF.

This clone has a single count. This chain uses TRBV7-2 with TRBJ1-5, with a tentative D call TRBD1 (5 bases). The CDR3 extends over 16 amino acids. Deletions cut 7 bases from V and 0 bases from J, with 16 bases between. The germline CDR1 and CDR2 sequences are SGHTA and FQGNSA. The CDR3 loop is CASTPWGGNSNQPQHF. The DNA for the CDR3 is TGTGCCAGCACCCCTTGGGGGGGGAATAGCAATCAGCCCCAGCATTTT.

This rearrangement joins TRBV18 to TRBJ2-3; weak D call: TRBD1 (6 bases). The CDR3 consists of 15 residues. V was shortened by 3 bases and J by 6 bases, with 16 bases between the two germline ends. From germline, CDR1 is KGHSH and CDR2 LQKENI. Written as DNA, the CDR3 is TGTGCCAGCTCACCGGACAGCTCGTTTTCGGATACGCAGTATTTT. It yields the protein CASSPDSSFSDTQYF.

The DNA of the CDR3 is TGTGCCAGCAGCTTGCTGGTTGGACTAGCGGGGCCACTCCAAGAGACCCAGTACTTC. As protein: CASSLLVGLAGPLQETQYF. The chain employs TRBV5-6 and TRBJ2-5, with 12 positions matching TRBD2. The ends lost 1 base at V and 1 base at J; junction bases unmatched: 11. CDR3 length equals 19 residues. From germline, CDR1 is SGHDT and CDR2 YYEEEE.

This sequence joins TRBV4-2 and TRBJ2-5, with 8 bases fitting TRBD1. The CDR3 is 15 residues long. Unmatched junction bases numbered 6, after V lost 2 bases and J lost 4 bases. Germline loops: CDR1 LGHNA, CDR2 YNFKEQ. CDR3: CASSQSRGQGETQYF. The CDR3 DNA reads as TGTGCCAGCAGCCAATCCAGGGGGCAGGGAGAGACCCAGTACTTC.

This chain connects TRBV7-2 to TRBJ1-2; TRBD1 aligns across 7 bases. The junction had 16 bases not matched to a gene; V was cut back by 4 bases and J by 8 bases. Germline CDR1 SGHTA, CDR2 FQGNSA. The CDR3 runs to 16 residues. The CDR3 DNA sequence: TGTGCCAGCAGCTCATACGCCCCCGACAGGGCGCAGGGCTACACCTTC. It codes for CASSSYAPDRAQGYTF.

This clone was detected once. V usage is TRBV11-2 and J usage is TRBJ2-1; TRBD2 agrees at 13 bases. Germline assignment: CDR1 SGHAT and CDR2 FQNNGV. CDR3 length: 15 residues. The ends lost 6 bases at V and 4 bases at J; junction bases unmatched: 3. CDR3 amino acids: CASRRTSGSYNEQFF. CDR3 coding DNA: TGTGCCAGCAGAAGGACTAGCGGGAGTTACAATGAGCAGTTCTTC.

This rearrangement joins TRBV6-5 to TRBJ1-5; D is possibly TRBD1 (5 bases). The V end lost 4 bases, the J end lost 3 bases, and 13 bases lay between the germline ends. CDR1 and CDR2 from the germline V gene are MNHEY and SVGAGI. This CDR3 is built from 15 residues. CDR3 sequence (DNA): TGTGCCAGCAGTTCTACAGGCTCCCTCAATCAGCCCCAGCATTTT. The encoded protein is CASSSTGSLNQPQHF.

V usage is TRBV28 and J usage is TRBJ2-7, with TRBD1 matching over 8 bases. From germline, CDR1 is MDHEN and CDR2 SYDVKM. V gave up 3 bases and J gave up 1 base; unmatched junction bases: 5. The CDR3 runs to 15 residues. The CDR3 DNA reads TGTGCCAGCAGTTTCCGGGACAGGAGATCCTACGAGCAGTACTTC. It is translated as CASSFRDRRSYEQYF.

V gene TRBV28 combines with J gene TRBJ2-6, with D unclear. V gave up 3 bases and J gave up 2 bases, with 8 bases separating them. The germline CDR1 and CDR2 sequences are MDHEN and SYDVKM. The CDR3 length is 15 residues. CDR3 DNA: TGTGCCAGCAGTTTTGCACGTCCTGGGGCCAACGTCCTGACTTTC. Residues: CASSFARPGANVLTF.

The J gene is TRBJ2-3, the V gene TRBV7-2, with D possibly matching TRBD2 (5 bases). Germline assignment: CDR1 SGHTA and CDR2 FQGNSA. Trimming pared 0 bases from V and 4 bases from J, leaving 11 bases between. This CDR3 is built from 15 residues. Written as DNA, the CDR3 is TGTGCCAGCAGCTTAGCTCTAGCAGGCGCAGATACGCAGTATTTT. Amino acid sequence: CASSLALAGADTQYF.

This clone was seen only once. This chain connects TRBV30 to TRBJ2-7; D gene ambiguous. Germline V gene data show CDR1 as GTSNPN and CDR2 as SVGIG (reference sequence). This CDR3 comprises 11 residues. V lost 2 bases and J lost 3, with 5 bases in between. CDR3 amino acids: CAWSNYYEQYF. The CDR3 region has the DNA TGTGCCTGGAGTAATTACTACGAGCAGTACTTC.

The genes are TRBV27 and TRBJ1-1, with D possibly being TRBD1 (5 bases). Per the germline V gene, CDR1 is MNHEY and CDR2 is SMNVEV (reference sequence). The CDR3 runs to 13 residues. Trimming took off 6 bases at V and 7 bases at J, with 15 bases between the two ends. CDR3 DNA: TGTGCCAGCAGGGACCTCAGGGTTGGTGAAGCTTTCTTT. As protein: CASRDLRVGEAFF.

The chain recombines TRBV20-1 with TRBJ2-1; 9 bases line up with TRBD2. Germline CDR1 reads DFQATT; CDR2 reads SNEGSKA (reference sequence). This CDR3 is built from 15 residues. J gave up 5 bases and V 3 bases, and 8 bases lay outside the gene matches. CDR3 residues: CSASSGSGPNNEQFF. Here the CDR3 DNA reads TGCAGTGCTAGTAGCGGGAGCGGACCAAACAATGAGCAGTTCTTC.

This clone was picked up a small number of times. The chain employs TRBV7-7 and TRBJ2-3; 14 bases are a match to TRBD2. V lost 4 bases and J lost 4; bases outside the gene matches: 4. There are 16 residues in the CDR3. CDR1 and CDR2 (germline): SSHAT, FNYEAQ (reference sequence). Written as DNA, the CDR3 is TGTGCCAGCAGCTCAGGACTAGCGGGGGGTTCAGATACGCAGTATTTT. Amino acids: CASSSGLAGGSDTQYF.

V is TRBV5-6 and J is TRBJ1-6; 9 nucleotides line up with TRBD1. V trimming: 4 bases; J trimming: 6 bases; junction bases outside the gene matches: 11. Germline V gene lookup returns CDR1 SGHDT and CDR2 YYEEEE. This CDR3 spans 17 amino acids. The CDR3 loop is CASSTDRGSFSNSPLHF. CDR3 coding DNA: TGTGCCAGCAGCACGGACAGGGGTAGTTTCAGTAATTCACCCCTCCACTTT.

V gene TRBV6-2 or TRBV6-3 combines with J gene TRBJ1-2, with a weak D call TRBD1 (5 bases). The CDR3 runs to 12 residues. The germline V gene encodes CDR1 MNHEY and CDR2 SVGEGT. V was cut by 6 bases and J by 7 bases, with 12 bases left in between. DNA for the CDR3: TGTGCCAGCAGCCACACCAGGGCTGGCTACACCTTC. This sequence encodes CASSHTRAGYTF.